The 19 T cell receptor beta chains below were found in one sample sequenced in a study of response to subunit inactivated influenza vaccine. TCRdb re-called the RT-PCR reads with MiXCR, one entry per CDR3 protein. This table holds just under 550,000 distinct CDR3 sequences, around 25% found once. The same sample was also used in a study of T cells expressing NK-cell markers. This second study says: Generation of TCR beta cDNA was performed by 5'RACE template switching incorporating UMIs.

The starting material was CD4+ T cells sorted from PBMCs, obtained less than 13 days after vaccination. The receptors originated from a man aged 50 to 59 who received an inactivated influenza vaccine.

The chain recombines TRBV15 with TRBJ2-1; 8 bases align to TRBD2. Germline trimming cut 2 bases from V and 4 bases from J; bases unmatched to any gene: 10. The CDR3 runs to 17 residues. Germline V CDR1 and CDR2: LNHNV, YYDKDF (reference sequence). CDR3 residues: CATSRSPFSSGYNEQFF. CDR3 sequence (DNA): TGTGCCACCAGCAGATCCCCGTTCTCTAGCGGGTACAATGAGCAGTTCTTC.

The chain is built from TRBV4-3 and TRBJ2-3; 8 nucleotides match TRBD2. Germline loops: CDR1 LGHNA, CDR2 YSLEER. The V segment lost 0 bases and the J segment 4 bases; nucleotides outside the gene matches: 6. This CDR3 region has 16 residues. CDR3 nucleotide sequence: TGCGCCAGCAGCCAAGAGCGCGGGGGGAAAGCAGATACGCAGTATTTT. Protein sequence: CASSQERGGKADTQYF.

This clonotype was detected only a few times. This chain uses TRBV20-1 with TRBJ1-2, with TRBD1 matching 7 bases. The CDR3 sequence is 15 residues long. Germline V CDR1 and CDR2: DFQATT, SNEGSKA (reference sequence). V lost 3 bases and J lost 5; bases outside the gene matches: 12. The CDR3 sequence is CSARPIYRGEYGYTF. The CDR3 DNA reads as TGCAGTGCTAGGCCTATCTACAGGGGCGAGTATGGCTACACCTTC.

V gene TRBV12-3 or TRBV12-4 combines with J gene TRBJ2-3, with D possibly being TRBD1 (6 bases). The CDR3 consists of 13 residues. V lost 8 bases and J lost 4, with 13 bases in between. CDR3 nucleotides: TGTGCCAGCCAAACTGGGGGCCCAGATACGCAGTATTTT. Translating it yields CASQTGGPDTQYF.

The chain has TRBV7-9 and TRBJ2-6; D ambiguous. Germline CDR1 is SEHNR and CDR2 is FQNEAQ (reference sequence). The CDR3 extends over 16 amino acids. Trimming removed 2 bases from V and 0 bases from J, with 8 bases in between. In DNA, the CDR3 is TGTGCCAGCAGCTTAACTGGGGACTCTGGGGCCAACGTCCTGACTTTC. As protein: CASSLTGDSGANVLTF.

The chain carries TRBV5-8 and TRBJ1-2, with D possibly matching TRBD1 (6 bases). This CDR3 has 15 residues. Looked up from germline, CDR1 is SGHTS and CDR2 is YDEGEE. Deletions cut 4 bases from V and 5 bases from J, with 18 bases between. CDR3 amino acids: CASSTLQGFEYGYTF. The CDR3 bases are TGTGCCAGCAGCACCCTACAGGGTTTTGAATATGGCTACACCTTC. The variable domain in full, with the rest retrieved from reference TRBV5-8 and TRBJ1-2, is EAGVTQSPTHLIKTRGQQATLRCSPISGHTSVYWYQQALGLGLQFLLWYDEGEERNRGNFPPRFSGRQFPNYSSELNVNALELEDSALYLCASSTLQGFEYGYTFGSGTRLTVV.

The chain links TRBV7-2 to TRBJ1-5, with 7 bases aligning to TRBD1. This CDR3 contains 15 residues. V was clipped by 5 bases and J by 4 bases; unmatched bases: 8. CDR1 is SGHTA and CDR2 is FQGNSA in the germline V gene. The CDR3 bases are TGTGCCAGCAGCCAAGACAGGGTACGAAATCAGCCCCAGCATTTT. Translated, it gives CASSQDRVRNQPQHF.

This clonotype was detected only a few times. The CDR3 DNA reads as TGCAGTGCTAGGACCGGTACCCACACAGATACGCAGTATTTT. This codes for CSARTGTHTDTQYF. The chain uses TRBV20-1 and TRBJ2-3; the D is unclear. Per the germline V gene, CDR1 is DFQATT and CDR2 is SNEGSKA (reference sequence). V was pared by 3 bases and J by 2 bases, with 12 bases between. This CDR3 comprises 14 residues.

This clonotype was found a few times. The chain uses TRBV20-1 and TRBJ2-7, with TRBD1 as a possible D gene (5 bases). Germline V gene data show CDR1 as DFQATT and CDR2 as SNEGSKA (reference sequence). This CDR3 region has 13 residues. V lost 6 bases and J lost 0, with 12 bases in between. The CDR3 DNA is TGCAGTGCGACCAAGGGGATCTCCTACGAGCAGTACTTC. The encoded protein is CSATKGISYEQYF.

In DNA, the CDR3 is TGCAGTGCTAGAGACCCCGGGGGGGCGAACACCGGGGAGCTGTTTTTT. As protein: CSARDPGGANTGELFF. The chain employs TRBV20-1 and TRBJ2-2, with 8 nucleotides matching TRBD2. This CDR3 has 16 amino acids. J lost 0 bases, V lost 0 bases, and 3 bases had no gene match. Germline V gene sequence: CDR1 DFQATT, CDR2 SNEGSKA (reference sequence).

The chain combines TRBV27 with TRBJ1-3; the D gene is possibly TRBD1 (5 bases). The CDR3 spans 15 residues. The germline V gene encodes CDR1 MNHEY and CDR2 SMNVEV (reference sequence). Trimming removed 6 bases at V and 1 base at J, with 13 bases between. The CDR3 here is CASSPDSGSGNTIYF. CDR3 DNA sequence: TGTGCCAGCAGCCCTGACAGTGGGTCTGGAAACACCATATATTTT.

The chain couples TRBV5-4 to TRBJ1-2; D gene uncertain. Per germline, CDR1 SGHNT and CDR2 YYREEE (reference sequence). The CDR3 is 13 residues long. Trimming took off 2 bases at V and 3 bases at J, with 8 bases between the two ends. CDR3 protein: CASSFDTYYGYTF. Here the CDR3 DNA reads TGTGCCAGCAGCTTTGACACCTACTATGGCTACACCTTC.

For the CDR3, the DNA is TGTGCCAGCAGTTTCGTAGGGGTAAAAGAGGAGCAGTACTTC. It yields the protein CASSFVGVKEEQYF. The chain employs TRBV27 and TRBJ2-7, with D possibly TRBD1 on 5 matching bases. Germline-derived CDR1 and CDR2 are MNHEY and SMNVEV (reference sequence). Deletions cut 3 bases from V and 7 bases from J, with 16 bases between. The CDR3 spans 14 residues.

In its sample, this clonotype was seen a few times. The V call is TRBV15, the J call TRBJ2-5; D call uncertain. Germline lookup yields CDR1 LNHNV and CDR2 YYDKDF (reference sequence). V lost 4 bases and J 5 bases, leaving 11 bases between the germline ends. The length of the CDR3 is 13 residues. The CDR3 nucleotides read TGTGCCACCAGCATCAGGTTCCGGGAGACCCAGTACTTC. It is translated as CATSIRFRETQYF.

V and J are TRBV18 and TRBJ1-1; 7 nucleotides align to TRBD1. This CDR3 spans 13 amino acids. V lost 2 bases and J lost 11; bases outside the gene matches: 8. Per germline, CDR1 KGHSH and CDR2 LQKENI. In DNA form, the CDR3 reads TGTGCCAGCTCACCAGGGACAGCTACTGGTGCTTTCTTT. It codes for CASSPGTATGAFF.

The rearrangement links TRBV12-3 or TRBV12-4 to TRBJ2-5; no definite D call. CDR3 length: 11 residues. V dropped 0 bases and J dropped 11 bases, with 7 bases sitting between them. The CDR3 coding sequence is TGTGCCAGCAGTTTAGCCTGGGTGCAGTACTTC. Translating gives CASSLAWVQYF.

This clonotype was seen a few times. V and J are TRBV7-9 and TRBJ2-5; TRBD2 agrees at 14 bases. This CDR3 contains 15 residues. Per germline, CDR1 SEHNR and CDR2 FQNEAQ (reference sequence). V dropped 4 bases and J dropped 4; count of bases not matched to a gene: 2. Here the CDR3 reads CASSWGLAGVETQYF. Written as DNA, the CDR3 is TGTGCCAGCAGCTGGGGACTAGCGGGAGTAGAGACCCAGTACTTC.

A few counts support this clonotype. Compared with germline, one end of the junction differs, possibly owing to a read error. The chain has TRBV25-1 and TRBJ1-1, with TRBD1 identical over 10 bases. Per germline, CDR1 MGHDK and CDR2 SYGVNS. The CDR3 spans 14 residues. The CDR3 DNA sequence: TGTGCAAGCATAGGGACAGGGGTGAACACTGAAGCTTTCTTT. Protein product: CASIGTGVNTEAFF. Looking up the rest from reference TRBV25-1 and TRBJ1-1 gives the full variable domain: EADIYQTPRYLVIGTGKKITLECSQTMGHDKMYWYQQDPGMELHLIHYSYGVNSTEKGDLSSESTVSRIRTEHFPLTLESARPSHTSQYLCASIGTGVNTEAFFGQGTRLTVV.

This clonotype was counted between two and nine times. The chain employs TRBV28 and TRBJ2-7, with TRBD2 matching 9 bases. The CDR3 totals 18 residues. V was pared by 5 bases and J by 2 bases, with 16 bases of the junction left unmatched. In germline, CDR1 is MDHEN, CDR2 SYDVKM. CDR3 loop: CASSPTSWASGTPYEQYF. CDR3 DNA sequence: TGTGCCAGCAGTCCGACCTCCTGGGCTAGCGGGACTCCCTACGAGCAGTACTTC.